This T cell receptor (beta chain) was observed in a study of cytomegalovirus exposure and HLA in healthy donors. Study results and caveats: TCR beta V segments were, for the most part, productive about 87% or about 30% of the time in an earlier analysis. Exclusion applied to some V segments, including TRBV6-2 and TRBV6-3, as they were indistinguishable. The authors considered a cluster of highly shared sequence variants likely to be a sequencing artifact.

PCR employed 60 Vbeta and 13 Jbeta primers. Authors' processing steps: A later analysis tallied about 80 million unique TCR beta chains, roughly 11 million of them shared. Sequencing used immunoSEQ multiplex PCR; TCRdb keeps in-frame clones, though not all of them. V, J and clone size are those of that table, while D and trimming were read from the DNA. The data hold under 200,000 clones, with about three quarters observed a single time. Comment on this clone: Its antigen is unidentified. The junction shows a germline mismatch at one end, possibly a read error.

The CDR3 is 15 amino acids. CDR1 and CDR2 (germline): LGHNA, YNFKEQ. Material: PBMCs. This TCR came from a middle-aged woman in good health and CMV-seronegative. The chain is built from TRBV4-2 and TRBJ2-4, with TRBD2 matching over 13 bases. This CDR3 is CASSQGALAGGLVDF. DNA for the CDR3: TGTGCCAGCAGCCAAGGGGCACTAGCGGGGGGGTTGGTGGACTTC.